This is a list of T cell receptor beta chains from one sample in a study of Ad26.COV2.S vaccination and SARS-CoV-2 variants. Clones were read by immunoSEQ multiplex PCR, and TCRdb kept only the in-frame ones, dropping some. Here the sample spans approximately 300,000 clones, 86% being singletons. Here the sequenced sample was peripheral blood, taken in a trial of Ad26.COV2.S vaccine versus placebo. Receptors originate from a person aged 18-60 years who received the Ad26.COV2.S COVID-19 vaccine or a placebo. Both conserved end residues are part of each CDR3. The order of the fields is V gene, clone size, J gene, D gene, CDR3 protein, CDR3 DNA. D genes are given only for firm matches. Rows give clone size only sometimes, using once, few, many, or a class for an expanded clone.

TRBV9	-	TRBJ1-1	-	CASSVEGISEAFF	TGTGCCAGCAGCGTAGAGGGAATAAGTGAAGCTTTCTTT
TRBV18	few	TRBJ1-2	-	CASSPGPLANYGYTF	TGTGCCAGCTCTCCCGGGCCACTTGCTAACTATGGCTACACCTTC
TRBV30	-	TRBJ1-1	-	CALMYMNTEAFF	TGTGCTCTCATGTACATGAACACTGAAGCTTTCTTT
TRBV19	-	TRBJ1-2	TRBD1	CASSALPGQVSGYTF	TGTGCCAGTAGTGCACTACCGGGACAGGTTTCAGGCTACACCTTC
TRBV19	-	TRBJ2-3	-	CASSMSDSTDTQYF	TGTGCCAGTAGTATGTCCGACAGCACAGATACGCAGTATTTT
TRBV25-1	-	TRBJ2-2	TRBD1	CASSDPGQGTGELFF	TGTGCCAGCAGCGATCCGGGACAGGGGACCGGGGAGCTGTTTTTT
TRBV7-2	-	TRBJ2-2	-	CASSKTPGSLNTGELFF	TGTGCCAGCAGCAAAACCCCGGGGAGCCTGAACACCGGGGAGCTGTTTTTT
TRBV25-1	-	TRBJ1-3	-	CASSVGDGSGNTIYF	TGTGCCAGCAGTGTAGGGGACGGCTCTGGAAACACCATATATTTT
TRBV3-1/TRBV3-2	-	TRBJ2-5	-	CASSQGLEGGAQYF	TGTGCCAGCAGCCAAGGATTGGAAGGGGGGGCCCAGTACTTC
TRBV5-4	-	TRBJ2-2	TRBD2	CASSLRLAGGLGTGELFF	TGTGCCAGCAGCTTGCGTCTAGCGGGGGGGCTGGGCACCGGGGAGCTGTTTTTT
TRBV7-2	-	TRBJ2-6	-	CASSIGYSGANVLTF	TGTGCCAGCAGCATAGGATACTCTGGGGCCAACGTCCTGACTTTC
TRBV7-2	-	TRBJ1-5	-	CASSLGSVSNQPQHF	TGTGCCAGCAGCTTAGGGTCTGTGAGCAATCAGCCCCAGCATTTT
TRBV7-9	-	TRBJ1-2	-	CASSPSDTLYGYTF	TGTGCCAGCAGCCCTTCCGACACCCTCTATGGCTACACCTTC
TRBV27	-	TRBJ1-2	TRBD1	CASRPGQAENYGYTF	TGTGCCAGCAGGCCCGGACAGGCAGAAAACTATGGCTACACCTTC
TRBV23-1	-	TRBJ2-7	TRBD1	CASSQLRQGLSYEQYF	TGCGCCAGCAGTCAACTCCGACAGGGGTTGTCCTACGAGCAGTACTTC
TRBV6-2/TRBV6-3	-	TRBJ2-1	-	CASSPTRTARGVEQFF	TGTGCCAGCAGCCCAACCCGGACGGCGAGGGGTGTTGAGCAGTTCTTC